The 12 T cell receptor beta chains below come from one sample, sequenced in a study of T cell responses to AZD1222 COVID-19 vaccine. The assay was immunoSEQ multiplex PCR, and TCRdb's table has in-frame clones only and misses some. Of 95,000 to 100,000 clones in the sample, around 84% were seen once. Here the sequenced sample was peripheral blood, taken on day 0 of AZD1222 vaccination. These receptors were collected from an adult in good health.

The CDR3 nucleotides read TGTGCCAGCAGCTTAGCGGGACAGGCTTATGGCTACACCTTC. This sequence encodes CASSLAGQAYGYTF. V gene TRBV7-2 combines with J gene TRBJ1-2, with 8 bases that match TRBD1. In germline, CDR1 is SGHTA, CDR2 FQGNSA. Losses at the gene ends were 0 bases for V and 5 bases for J; bases not matched to a gene: 2. The CDR3 is made up of 14 amino acids.

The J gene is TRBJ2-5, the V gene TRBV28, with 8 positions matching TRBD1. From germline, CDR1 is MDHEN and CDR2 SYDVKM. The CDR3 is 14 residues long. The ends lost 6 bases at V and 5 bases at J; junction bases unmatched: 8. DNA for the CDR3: TGTGCCAGCAGGAGGACAGGGCCTGAGGAGACCCAGTACTTC. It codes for CASRRTGPEETQYF.

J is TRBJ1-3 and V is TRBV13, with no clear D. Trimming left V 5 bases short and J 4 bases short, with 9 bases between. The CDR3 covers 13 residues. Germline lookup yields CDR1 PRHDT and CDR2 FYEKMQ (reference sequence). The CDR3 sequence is CASSQGMGNTIYF. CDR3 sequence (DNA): TGTGCCAGCAGCCAAGGAATGGGAAACACCATATATTTT.

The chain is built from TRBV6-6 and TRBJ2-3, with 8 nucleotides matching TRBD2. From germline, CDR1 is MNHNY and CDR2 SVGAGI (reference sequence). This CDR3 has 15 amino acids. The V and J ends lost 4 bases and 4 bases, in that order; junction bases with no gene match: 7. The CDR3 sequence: CASSWSGSNPDTQYF. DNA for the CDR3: TGTGCCAGCAGTTGGAGCGGGAGTAACCCAGATACGCAGTATTTT.

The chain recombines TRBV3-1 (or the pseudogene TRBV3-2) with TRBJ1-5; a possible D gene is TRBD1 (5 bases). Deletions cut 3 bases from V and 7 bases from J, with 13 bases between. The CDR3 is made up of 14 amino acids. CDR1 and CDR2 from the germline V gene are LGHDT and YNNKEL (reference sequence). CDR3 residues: CASSHLVGEQPQHF. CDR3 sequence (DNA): TGTGCCAGCAGCCACCTAGTAGGGGAACAGCCCCAGCATTTT.

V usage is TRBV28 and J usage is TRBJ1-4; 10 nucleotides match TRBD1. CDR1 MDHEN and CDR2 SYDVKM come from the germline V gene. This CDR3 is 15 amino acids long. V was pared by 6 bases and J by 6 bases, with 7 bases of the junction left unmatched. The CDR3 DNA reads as TGTGCCAGCAGGGTTCCCGGGACAGGGGATGAAAAACTGTTTTTT. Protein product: CASRVPGTGDEKLFF. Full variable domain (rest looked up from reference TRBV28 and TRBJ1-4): DVKVTQSSRYLVKRTGEKVFLECVQDMDHENMFWYRQDPGLGLRLIYFSYDVKMKEKGDIPEGYSVSREKKERFSLILESASTNQTSMYLCASRVPGTGDEKLFFGSGTQLSVL.

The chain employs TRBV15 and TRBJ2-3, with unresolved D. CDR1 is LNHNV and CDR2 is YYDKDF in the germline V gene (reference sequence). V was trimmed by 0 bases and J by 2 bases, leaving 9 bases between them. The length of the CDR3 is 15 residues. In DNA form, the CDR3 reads TGTGCCACCAGCAGAGATCTGGCGAACACAGATACGCAGTATTTT. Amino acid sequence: CATSRDLANTDTQYF.

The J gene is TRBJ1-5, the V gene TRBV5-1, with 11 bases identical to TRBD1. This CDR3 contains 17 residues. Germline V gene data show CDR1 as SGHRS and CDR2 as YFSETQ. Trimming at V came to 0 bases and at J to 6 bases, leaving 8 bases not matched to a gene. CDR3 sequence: CASSLDAGTGGGQPQHF. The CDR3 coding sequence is TGCGCCAGCAGCTTGGACGCTGGGACAGGGGGGGGTCAGCCCCAGCATTTT.

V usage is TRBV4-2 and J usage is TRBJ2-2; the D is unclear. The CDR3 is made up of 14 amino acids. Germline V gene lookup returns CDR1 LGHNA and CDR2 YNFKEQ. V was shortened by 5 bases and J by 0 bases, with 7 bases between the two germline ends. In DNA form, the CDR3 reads TGTGCCAGCAGCTCAGACCCGAACACCGGGGAGCTGTTTTTT. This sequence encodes CASSSDPNTGELFF.

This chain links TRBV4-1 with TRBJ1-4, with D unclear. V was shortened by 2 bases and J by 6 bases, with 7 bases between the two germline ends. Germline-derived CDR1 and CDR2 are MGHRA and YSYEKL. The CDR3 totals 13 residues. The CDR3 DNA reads TGCGCCAGCAGCCAATGGCGGTATGAAAAACTGTTTTTT. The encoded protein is CASSQWRYEKLFF.

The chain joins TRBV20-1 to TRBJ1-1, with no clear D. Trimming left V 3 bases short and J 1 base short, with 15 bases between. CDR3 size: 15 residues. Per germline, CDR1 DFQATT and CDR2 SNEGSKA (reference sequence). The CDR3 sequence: CSASRASIGNTEAFF. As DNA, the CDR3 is TGCAGTGCTAGTCGGGCTTCGATAGGGAACACTGAAGCTTTCTTT.

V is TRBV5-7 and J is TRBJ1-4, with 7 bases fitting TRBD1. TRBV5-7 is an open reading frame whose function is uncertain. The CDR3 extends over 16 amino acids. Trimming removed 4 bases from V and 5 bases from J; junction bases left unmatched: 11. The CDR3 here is CASSVRQGCENEKLFF. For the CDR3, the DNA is TGTGCCAGCAGCGTTAGACAGGGTTGCGAGAATGAAAAACTGTTTTTT.